The 15 T cell receptor beta chains reported below all come from one sample, sequenced in a study of CD8 T cells in ankylosing spondylitis. Study-wide points: Characteristic of ankylosing spondylitis blood, it appeared, was a TCR beta motif comprising roughly eight highly homologous variants.

Their antigen targets remain unknown. TCRdb re-derived calls from the 5' RACE reads in MiXCR, one entry per CDR3 protein. The table has some 450,000 distinct CDR3 sequences, approximately 17% seen once. The sample taken for sequencing was blood, either unsorted or a sorted T cell fraction (not recorded which). These receptors were obtained from a male donor with ankylosing spondylitis.

The genes are TRBV20-1 and TRBJ2-5; no clear D gene. The germline V and J ends were trimmed by 3 bases and 1 base, with 6 bases remaining between them. This CDR3 region has 12 residues. The V gene's germline CDR1 is DFQATT and CDR2 SNEGSKA (reference sequence). The DNA for the CDR3 is TGCAGTGCTAGCAGTTCCCAAGAGACCCAGTACTTC. Protein product: CSASSSQETQYF.

The chain has TRBV20-1 and TRBJ2-7, with 13 bases matching TRBD2. The CDR3 contains 13 residues. Germline V gene data show CDR1 as DFQATT and CDR2 as SNEGSKA (reference sequence). V shed 6 bases, J shed 6 bases, and the junction held 5 bases outside the gene matches. The CDR3 sequence: CSAEGLAGTEQYF. CDR3 nucleotide sequence: TGCAGTGCGGAGGGACTAGCGGGGACCGAGCAGTACTTC.

The chain joins TRBV6-2 or TRBV6-3 to TRBJ2-1; TRBD2 aligns across 8 bases. This CDR3 is 19 amino acids long. Per germline, CDR1 MNHEY and CDR2 SVGEGT. V was clipped by 2 bases and J by 10 bases; unmatched bases: 22. The chain's CDR3 is CASSYPLSRAGGLGGEQFF. The CDR3 DNA reads as TGTGCCAGCAGTTACCCACTATCGAGGGCGGGAGGTCTAGGCGGAGAGCAGTTCTTC.

This clonotype was seen many times. This chain joins TRBV2 and TRBJ2-1; D may be TRBD2 (6 bases). CDR3 length: 16 amino acids. Trimming left V 6 bases short and J 0 bases short, with 15 bases between. Germline V gives CDR1 SNHLY, CDR2 FYNNEI. DNA for the CDR3: TGTGCCAGCAGCGAAAGCGGGTCCCGCTCCTACAATGAGCAGTTCTTC. The encoded protein is CASSESGSRSYNEQFF.

The table lists this clonotype with many counts. V and J are TRBV10-2 and TRBJ2-3, with 8 bases matching TRBD1. There are 14 residues in the CDR3. The V gene's germline CDR1 is WSHSY and CDR2 SAAADI. The ends lost 5 bases at V and 8 bases at J; junction bases unmatched: 9. The CDR3 loop is CASSRDRTQGTQYF. The CDR3 DNA reads as TGCGCCAGCAGTAGGGACAGGACTCAAGGTACGCAGTATTTT.

The rearrangement joins TRBV6-1 to TRBJ1-5; the D gene is possibly TRBD1 (5 bases). The CDR3 extends over 13 amino acids. Trimming cost V 5 bases and J 8 bases, with 13 bases left between them. The V gene's germline CDR1 is MNHNS and CDR2 SASEGT. DNA of the CDR3: TGTGCCAGCAGTCCGGGGCGAGGGGAGCCCCAGCATTTT. Encoded protein: CASSPGRGEPQHF.

The chain uses TRBV20-1 and TRBJ1-1, with D possibly being TRBD1 (5 bases). From germline, CDR1 is DFQATT and CDR2 SNEGSKA (reference sequence). The CDR3 extends over 13 amino acids. Deletions cut 3 bases from V and 1 base from J, with 9 bases between. CDR3 loop: CSASSDRNTEAFF. Here the CDR3 DNA reads TGCAGTGCTAGCTCCGACAGGAACACTGAAGCTTTCTTT.

This clonotype has more than one count but fewer than ten. The rearrangement uses TRBV5-6 and TRBJ2-1, with D perhaps matching TRBD1 (6 bases). CDR1 and CDR2 from the germline V gene are SGHDT and YYEEEE. V lost 5 bases to trimming and J lost 5 bases, with 11 bases between them. This CDR3 comprises 13 residues. DNA of the CDR3: TGTGCCAGCAGTTGGACAGCCGACAATGAGCAGTTCTTC. This codes for CASSWTADNEQFF.

The chain combines TRBV9 with TRBJ1-6; no firm D call. The CDR3 contains 16 residues. The germline V gene encodes CDR1 SGDLS and CDR2 YYNGEE. Trimming left V 4 bases short and J 8 bases short, with 19 bases between. CDR3 sequence: CASSPSGRIEHSPLHF. The DNA for the CDR3 is TGTGCCAGCAGCCCTAGTGGCAGGATAGAACATTCACCCCTCCACTTT.

This chain links TRBV7-8 with TRBJ2-2; 8 bases are shared with TRBD1. With V trimmed by 5 bases and J by 4 bases, 9 bases remained unmatched. Per germline, CDR1 SGHVS and CDR2 FQNEAQ. The CDR3 contains 16 residues. Written as DNA, the CDR3 is TGTGCCAGCAGCCAACCGGGACAGGACCCCACCGGGGAGCTGTTTTTT. It codes for CASSQPGQDPTGELFF.

The genes are TRBV12-3 or TRBV12-4 and TRBJ1-1, with unresolved D. The length of the CDR3 is 14 residues. The germline V and J ends were trimmed by 7 bases and 0 bases, with 12 bases remaining between them. CDR3 nucleotide sequence: TGTGCCAGCATACTGGGAGACATGAACACTGAAGCTTTCTTT. Its protein is CASILGDMNTEAFF.

This clonotype was detected only a few times. The V and J genes are TRBV18 and TRBJ2-1; 9 positions agree with TRBD2. Trimming cost V 4 bases and J 8 bases; bases outside gene matches: 12. Germline CDR1 and CDR2: KGHSH and LQKENI. This CDR3 comprises 16 residues. CDR3 protein: CASSLSGTSRVDEQFF. Written as DNA, the CDR3 is TGTGCCAGCTCACTCTCCGGGACTAGCCGGGTCGATGAGCAGTTCTTC.

At least ten counts were recorded for this clonotype. V usage is TRBV10-3 and J usage is TRBJ2-7, with D uncertain. Deletions cut 3 bases from V and 2 bases from J, with 14 bases between. The CDR3 runs 15 residues. Looked up from germline, CDR1 is ENHRY and CDR2 is SYGVKD. CDR3 region: CAISDSNRVAYEQYF. In DNA form, the CDR3 reads TGTGCCATCAGTGACTCCAATAGGGTCGCCTACGAGCAGTACTTC.

In its sample, this clonotype was seen a few times. The J gene is TRBJ2-6, the V gene TRBV11-2, with D hard to call. The CDR3 totals 14 residues. In germline, CDR1 is SGHAT, CDR2 FQNNGV. V shed 4 bases and J shed 1 base, with 5 bases lying between them. The CDR3 DNA reads as TGTGCCAGCAGCTGGCGGTCTGGGGCCAACGTCCTGACTTTC. Translating gives CASSWRSGANVLTF.

In this sample, this clonotype turned up many times. This chain connects TRBV18 to TRBJ2-3; 10 bases align to TRBD2. CDR3 length equals 15 residues. The germline gives CDR1 KGHSH, CDR2 LQKENI. V gave up 4 bases and J gave up 3 bases; unmatched junction bases: 4. CDR3 in DNA: TGTGCCAGCTCACTCCGGACTAGCGGTACAGATACGCAGTATTTT. Protein sequence: CASSLRTSGTDTQYF.